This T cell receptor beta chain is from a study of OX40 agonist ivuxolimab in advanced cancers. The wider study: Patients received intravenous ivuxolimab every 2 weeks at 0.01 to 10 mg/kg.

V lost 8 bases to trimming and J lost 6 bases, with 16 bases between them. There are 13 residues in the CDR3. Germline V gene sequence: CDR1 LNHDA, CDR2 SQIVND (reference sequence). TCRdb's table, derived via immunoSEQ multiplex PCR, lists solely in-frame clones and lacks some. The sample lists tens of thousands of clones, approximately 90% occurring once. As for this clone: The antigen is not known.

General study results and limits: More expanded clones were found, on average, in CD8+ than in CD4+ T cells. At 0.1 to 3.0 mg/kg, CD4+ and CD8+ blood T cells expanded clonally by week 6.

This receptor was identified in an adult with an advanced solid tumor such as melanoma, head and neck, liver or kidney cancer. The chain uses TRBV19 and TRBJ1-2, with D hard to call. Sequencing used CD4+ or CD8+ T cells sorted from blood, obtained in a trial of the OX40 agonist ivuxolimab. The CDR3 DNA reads TGTGCCAGTGGGCGGGCCCCTCTTAATGGCTACACCTTC. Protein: CASGRAPLNGYTF. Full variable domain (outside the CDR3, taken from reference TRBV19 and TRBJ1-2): DGGITQSPKYLFRKEGQNVTLSCEQNLNHDAMYWYRQDPGQGLRLIYYSQIVNDFQKGDIAEGYSVSREKKESFPLTVTSAQKNPTAFYLCASGRAPLNGYTFGSGTRLTVV.